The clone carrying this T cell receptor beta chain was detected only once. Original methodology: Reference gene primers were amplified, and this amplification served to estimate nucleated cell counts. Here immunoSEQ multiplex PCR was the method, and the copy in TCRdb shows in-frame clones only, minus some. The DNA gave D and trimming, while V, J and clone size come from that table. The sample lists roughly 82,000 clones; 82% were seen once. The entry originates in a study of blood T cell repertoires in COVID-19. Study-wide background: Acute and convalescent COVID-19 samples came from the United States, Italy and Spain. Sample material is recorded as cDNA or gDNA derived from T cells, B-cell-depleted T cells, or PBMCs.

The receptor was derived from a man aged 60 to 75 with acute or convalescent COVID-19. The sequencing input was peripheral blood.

Here the CDR3 DNA reads TGTGCCAGTAGTATAAGGGACACACGCCCCTATAGCAATCAGCCCCAGCATTTT. Residues: CASSIRDTRPYSNQPQHF. The chain links TRBV19 to TRBJ1-5, with D perhaps TRBD1 (6 bases). CDR3 size: 18 residues. V was trimmed by 2 bases and J by 0 bases, leaving 17 bases between them. Germline CDR1 reads LNHDA; CDR2 reads SQIVND (reference sequence).